The next 17 T cell receptor beta chains were all read from a single sample in a study of cytomegalovirus exposure and HLA in healthy donors (dated by TCRdb to about 2017). The method behind the library was the immunoSEQ multiplex PCR assay. A mixture of 60 forward primers for TCR Vbeta segments and 13 reverse primers for TCR Jbeta segments was used in the multiplex PCR. TCRdb limited this immuneACCESS table to in-frame rearrangements with V and J called. A share of clones is missing; checked studies link under half to unresolved V genes, and the rest is unexplained. The sample table records some 110,000 clones; 75% to 85% of these occur just once. Of the sample, 2.5% to 3% falls within the top ten clones. Sequencing used PBMCs. The receptors shown here come from a woman in her late teens or twenties in good health and CMV-seropositive.

Only a few counts were recorded for this clone. The chain carries TRBV27 and TRBJ1-2, with D tentatively TRBD1 (5 bases). Germline V gives CDR1 MNHEY, CDR2 SMNVEV (reference sequence). V was pared by 1 base and J by 2 bases, with 20 bases between. This CDR3 is built from 18 residues. CDR3: CASSLLSSGTGVNYGYTF. The DNA of the CDR3 is TGTGCCAGCAGTTTATTATCCTCCGGGACGGGGGTCAACTATGGCTACACCTTC.

The chain is built from TRBV5-1 and TRBJ1-1; TRBD1 aligns across 8 bases. This CDR3 spans 13 amino acids. Germline V lookup: CDR1 SGHRS, CDR2 YFSETQ. With V trimmed by 5 bases and J by 4 bases, 4 bases remained unmatched. CDR3 amino acids: CASSNDRGTEAFF. CDR3 bases: TGCGCCAGCAGTAACGACAGGGGCACTGAAGCTTTCTTT.

This CDR3 is CASSLRRVGSGNTIYF. In DNA, the CDR3 is TGTGCCAGCAGCTTGAGACGGGTAGGATCTGGAAACACCATATATTTT. The V call is TRBV5-4, the J call TRBJ1-3; D is ambiguous. Trimming shortened V by 1 base and J by 1 base, and 12 bases separated the two germline ends. Germline V lookup: CDR1 SGHNT, CDR2 YYREEE (reference sequence). This CDR3 contains 16 residues.

This chain uses TRBV6-4 with TRBJ2-1, with D perhaps matching TRBD2 (5 bases). Germline CDR1 and CDR2: MRHNA and SNTAGT. The CDR3 covers 14 residues. V was trimmed by 6 bases and J by 5 bases, leaving 14 bases between them. CDR3: CASSDDYGDNEQFF. CDR3 DNA sequence: TGTGCCAGCAGCGACGACTACGGCGACAATGAGCAGTTCTTC.

This sequence joins TRBV7-9 and TRBJ2-5; D possibly corresponds to TRBD1 (5 bases). The CDR3 loop spans 16 amino acids. The germline CDR1 and CDR2 sequences are SEHNR and FQNEAQ (reference sequence). Trimming removed 5 bases from V and 2 bases from J, with 18 bases in between. The CDR3 region is CASSLGHRRSQETQYF. CDR3 DNA: TGTGCCAGCAGCCTAGGCCACAGGAGATCACAAGAGACCCAGTACTTC.

The chain combines TRBV27 with TRBJ2-7; tentative D call: TRBD1 (6 bases). The germline CDR1 and CDR2 sequences are MNHEY and SMNVEV (reference sequence). The germline V and J ends were trimmed by 3 bases and 3 bases, with 12 bases remaining between them. The CDR3 is made up of 14 amino acids. The CDR3 DNA is TGTGCCAGCAGTTTTAACAGGGAATACTACGAGCAGTACTTC. Its translation is CASSFNREYYEQYF.

The chain has TRBV2 and TRBJ1-5; maybe TRBD1 (6 bases). Between the trimmed V and J ends, which lost 6 bases and 3 bases, there was a span of 15 bases. This CDR3 spans 15 amino acids. Germline-derived CDR1 and CDR2 are SNHLY and FYNNEI. DNA for the CDR3: TGTGCCAGCAGACAGGGAAGGGGGACCAATCAGCCCCAGCATTTT. It translates to CASRQGRGTNQPQHF. Drawing the rest from reference TRBV2 and TRBJ1-5, the complete variable domain is EPEVTQTPSHQVTQMGQEVILRCVPISNHLYFYWYRQILGQKVEFLVSFYNNEISEKSEIFDDQFSVERPDGSNFTLKIRSTKLEDSAMYFCASRQGRGTNQPQHFGDGTRLSIL.

CDR3 amino acids: CASRRLISGDTQYF. DNA of the CDR3: TGTGCCAGCAGGCGCCTAATAAGTGGAGATACGCAGTATTTT. The V gene is TRBV6-6, the J gene TRBJ2-3; D is unresolved. The CDR3 is 14 amino acids. Trimming took off 6 bases at V and 5 bases at J, with 15 bases between the two ends. The V gene's germline CDR1 is MNHNY and CDR2 SVGAGI (reference sequence).

The V call is TRBV11-3, the J call TRBJ2-1; weak D call: TRBD2 (6 bases). The V gene's germline CDR1 is SGHNT and CDR2 YENEEA. Trimming removed 5 bases at V and 0 bases at J, with 14 bases between. The CDR3 length is 16 residues. CDR3 region: CASSPGVASSYNEQFF. CDR3 nucleotides: TGTGCCAGCAGCCCGGGGGTGGCGAGCTCCTACAATGAGCAGTTCTTC.

The genes are TRBV7-6 and TRBJ1-3; tentatively, D is TRBD1 (5 bases). The CDR3 covers 15 residues. V dropped 2 bases and J dropped 4 bases, with 12 bases sitting between them. Germline CDR1 reads SGHVS; CDR2 reads FNYEAQ. CDR3 region: CASSLNPGNGNTIYF. The DNA of the CDR3 is TGTGCCAGCAGCTTAAACCCAGGGAACGGAAACACCATATATTTT.

The chain carries TRBV7-3 and TRBJ1-1; D may be TRBD1 (6 bases). Germline loops: CDR1 SGHTA, CDR2 FQGTGA. V was trimmed by 5 bases and J by 0 bases, leaving 13 bases between them. The CDR3 runs to 15 residues. CDR3 nucleotides: TGTGCCAGCAGCGAACAGGGCCTATTGAACACTGAAGCTTTCTTT. Residues: CASSEQGLLNTEAFF.

The chain links TRBV6-1 to TRBJ2-1; perhaps TRBD2 as D (6 bases). V was trimmed by 4 bases and J by 1 base, leaving 26 bases between them. The germline CDR1 and CDR2 sequences are MNHNS and SASEGT. The CDR3 is 20 amino acids. The CDR3 region has the DNA TGTGCCAGCAGTGTTTCAGCGGTCGTTGGGGGGACGTCATCCTACAATGAGCAGTTCTTC. Translated: CASSVSAVVGGTSSYNEQFF.

This clone was detected only once. The V call is TRBV27, the J call TRBJ2-7; TRBD1 matches at 12 bases. The CDR3 has 15 amino acids. V lost 4 bases and J lost 5; bases outside the gene matches: 6. Germline CDR1 is MNHEY and CDR2 is SMNVEV (reference sequence). DNA for the CDR3: TGTGCCAGCAGTTCCCCCGGGACAGGGGGCCACGAGCAGTACTTC. Amino acid sequence: CASSSPGTGGHEQYF.

This chain connects TRBV29-1 to TRBJ1-2; no firm D call. With 4 bases removed from V and 5 bases from J, the gap between germline ends came to 11 bases. The CDR3 loop spans 12 amino acids. CDR1 and CDR2 from the germline V gene are SQVTM and ANQGSEA. DNA of the CDR3: TGCAGCGTTGGCCGCGGCGGATATGGCTACACCTTC. It specifies CSVGRGGYGYTF.

The chain uses TRBV19 and TRBJ2-2, with D possibly matching TRBD2 (6 bases). Trimming shortened V by 4 bases and J by 3 bases, and 12 bases separated the two germline ends. The CDR3 has 15 residues. Germline lookup yields CDR1 LNHDA and CDR2 SQIVND (reference sequence). The CDR3 spells CASSRLDQDTGELFF. CDR3 DNA sequence: TGTGCCAGTAGTAGACTAGATCAGGACACCGGGGAGCTGTTTTTT.

The chain joins TRBV4-1 to TRBJ2-5, with D perhaps matching TRBD2 (6 bases). V was clipped by 1 base and J by 4 bases, with 7 bases between them. CDR1 is MGHRA and CDR2 is YSYEKL in the germline V gene. The CDR3 is made up of 13 amino acids. Here the CDR3 reads CASSQALAETQYF. The CDR3 bases are TGCGCCAGCAGCCAAGCACTAGCAGAGACCCAGTACTTC.

The chain links TRBV27 to TRBJ1-6, with D perhaps matching TRBD1 (6 bases). This CDR3 has 14 amino acids. Germline lookup yields CDR1 MNHEY and CDR2 SMNVEV (reference sequence). Trimming took off 7 bases at V and 6 bases at J, with 13 bases between the two ends. CDR3 bases: TGTGCCAGCATGGGGGCAAAGAGTAATTCACCCCTCCACTTT. This sequence encodes CASMGAKSNSPLHF.